This note documents a single T cell receptor (beta chain) sequence. This entry belongs to a study of blood T cell repertoires in COVID-19. Turning to the study itself: Donors in the United States, Italy and Spain gave samples during acute or convalescent COVID-19. PBMCs, B-cell-depleted T cells, or T cells provided the cDNA or gDNA that made up the material.

In the original processing: Amplifying reference gene primers gave estimates of nucleated cell counts. Libraries were prepared by immunoSEQ multiplex PCR; TCRdb keeps only in-frame clonotypes and omits some of them. The V and J calls and clone size are taken from that table; D and trimming were inferred from the DNA. Found here are around 60,000 clones, 90% of them singletons; the top ten hold around 13%. V lost 4 bases and J lost 6, with 21 bases in between. The germline V gene has CDR1 PRHDT and CDR2 FYEKMQ (reference sequence). CDR3 size: 16 residues. What was sequenced was peripheral blood. The source of this sequence is a man between 60 and 75 years old with active COVID-19. This sequence joins TRBV13 and TRBJ1-1; TRBD1 is a possible D gene (6 bases). The CDR3 DNA reads as TGTGCCAGCAGCTCCCCGGGACACATATTCTTCCCTGAAGCTTTCTTT. Protein product: CASSSPGHIFFPEAFF.